The next 8 T cell receptor beta chains were all read from a single sample in a study of cytomegalovirus exposure and HLA in healthy donors. PCR employed 60 Vbeta and 13 Jbeta primers. Profiling relied on immunoSEQ multiplex PCR, and the TCRdb table lists in-frame clones only, not all of them. The top ten clones hold 2.2% of a sample with over 100,000 clones, under 90% of them seen once. The specimen sequenced was PBMCs. These receptors were obtained from a woman younger than 45 in good health and CMV-seronegative.

V gene TRBV5-1 combines with J gene TRBJ2-2; the D gene is possibly TRBD1 (5 bases). V lost 3 bases to trimming and J lost 0 bases, with 9 bases between them. There are 15 residues in the CDR3. Germline V gives CDR1 SGHRS, CDR2 YFSETQ. The CDR3 reads CASSWGTPNTGELFF. CDR3 in DNA: TGCGCCAGCAGCTGGGGCACCCCGAACACCGGGGAGCTGTTTTTT.

Points on this clone: In this CDR3 the conserved last residue, phenylalanine or tryptophan, is missing, so a read error is likely. The limits of the CDR3 on the DNA are not certain, so only TCRdb's listed CDR3 is given. The CDR3: CASSEGIVAALVA. The V and J genes are TRBV2 and TRBJ1-4. From its first to its last residue, the CDR3 has 13 amino acids. Germline CDR1 and CDR2: SNHLY and FYNNEI.

This chain connects TRBV5-5 to TRBJ2-7; 14 bases agree with TRBD2. The length of the CDR3 is 16 residues. Looked up from germline, CDR1 is SGHKS and CDR2 is YYEKEE (reference sequence). The V and J ends lost 6 bases and 1 base, in that order; junction bases with no gene match: 6. The CDR3 nucleotides read TGTGCCAGCATCGGACTAGCGGGGGGCCCATCCTACGAGCAGTACTTC. Its protein product is CASIGLAGGPSYEQYF.

This chain connects TRBV30 to TRBJ2-7; no definite D call. CDR3 length equals 11 residues. The ends were cut back, 1 base at V and 3 bases at J, with 4 bases in the middle. CDR1 is GTSNPN and CDR2 is SVGIG in the germline V gene (reference sequence). CDR3 sequence reads: CAWSGSYEQYF. The CDR3 DNA sequence: TGTGCCTGGAGTGGTAGCTACGAGCAGTACTTC.

The V call is TRBV28, the J call TRBJ1-2, with 8 bases fitting TRBD1. Germline CDR1 and CDR2: MDHEN and SYDVKM. V dropped 2 bases and J dropped 0; count of bases not matched to a gene: 2. CDR3 size: 15 residues. This CDR3 reads CASSLRDRPNYGYTF. CDR3 bases: TGTGCCAGCAGTTTAAGGGACAGGCCTAACTATGGCTACACCTTC.

V is TRBV2 and J is TRBJ1-1; D call uncertain. With 4 bases removed from V and 11 bases from J, the gap between germline ends came to 17 bases. Per the germline V gene, CDR1 is SNHLY and CDR2 is FYNNEI. There are 13 residues in the CDR3. The CDR3 nucleotides are TGTGCCAGCAGTGGAATGGAGGCAACGGGGGCTTTCTTT. Protein: CASSGMEATGAFF.

V gene TRBV6-1 combines with J gene TRBJ1-4; TRBD1 matches 7 bases. Germline assignment: CDR1 MNHNS and CDR2 SASEGT. J gave up 4 bases and V 2 bases, and 7 bases lay outside the gene matches. This CDR3 is 16 amino acids long. The CDR3 loop is CASSEYSGTDNEKLFF. The CDR3 coding sequence is TGTGCCAGCAGTGAATACTCCGGGACAGATAATGAAAAACTGTTTTTT.

The chain joins TRBV5-1 to TRBJ2-3; 9 bases match TRBD1. Germline V gene lookup returns CDR1 SGHRS and CDR2 YFSETQ. V lost 0 bases, J lost 8 bases, and 10 bases stayed unmatched. This CDR3 is built from 16 residues. The CDR3 DNA follows: TGCGCCAGCAGCTTGGCCACGGACAGGGGAACAATTACGCAGTATTTT. It yields the protein CASSLATDRGTITQYF.